Many counts were recorded for the clone carrying this T cell receptor beta chain. Its antigen is not identified. TCRdb reprocessed the 5' RACE reads via MiXCR and lists one record per CDR3 protein. Of roughly 44,000 distinct CDR3 sequences in the sample, about 6% were seen once. The CDR3 has 15 amino acids. V lost 3 bases and J lost 7, with 15 bases in between. The data are from a study of neurological immune-mediated disorders. Broader study findings: Across subjects, expanded clones had no CDR3 amino acid sequences in common, pointing to private repertoires in all groups.

Sequencing used CD4+ T cells from blood. V gene TRBV12-3 or TRBV12-4 combines with J gene TRBJ1-4; perhaps TRBD1 as D (5 bases). The TCR originated in a woman between 40 and 50 years old in good health. DNA of the CDR3: TGTGCCAGCAGTTTTTTGGGGCAACCTGGTGAAAAACTGTTTTTT. Its translation: CASSFLGQPGEKLFF.